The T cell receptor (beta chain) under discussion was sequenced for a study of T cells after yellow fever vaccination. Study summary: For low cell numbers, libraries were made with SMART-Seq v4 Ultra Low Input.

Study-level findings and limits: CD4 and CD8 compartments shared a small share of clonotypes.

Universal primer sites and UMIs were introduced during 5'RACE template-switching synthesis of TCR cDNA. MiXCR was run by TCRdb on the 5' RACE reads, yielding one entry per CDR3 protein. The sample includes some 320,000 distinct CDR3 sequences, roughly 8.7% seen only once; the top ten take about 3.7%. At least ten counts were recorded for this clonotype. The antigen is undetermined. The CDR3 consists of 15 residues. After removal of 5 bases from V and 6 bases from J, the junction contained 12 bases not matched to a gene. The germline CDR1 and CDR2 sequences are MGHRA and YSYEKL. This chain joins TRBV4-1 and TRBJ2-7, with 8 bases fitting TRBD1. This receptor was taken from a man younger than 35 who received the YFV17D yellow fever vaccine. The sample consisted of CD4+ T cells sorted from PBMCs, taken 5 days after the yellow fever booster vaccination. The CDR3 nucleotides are TGCGCCAGCAGCTCACGGACAGGGCCGTTGGGCGAGCAGTACTTC. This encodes CASSSRTGPLGEQYF.